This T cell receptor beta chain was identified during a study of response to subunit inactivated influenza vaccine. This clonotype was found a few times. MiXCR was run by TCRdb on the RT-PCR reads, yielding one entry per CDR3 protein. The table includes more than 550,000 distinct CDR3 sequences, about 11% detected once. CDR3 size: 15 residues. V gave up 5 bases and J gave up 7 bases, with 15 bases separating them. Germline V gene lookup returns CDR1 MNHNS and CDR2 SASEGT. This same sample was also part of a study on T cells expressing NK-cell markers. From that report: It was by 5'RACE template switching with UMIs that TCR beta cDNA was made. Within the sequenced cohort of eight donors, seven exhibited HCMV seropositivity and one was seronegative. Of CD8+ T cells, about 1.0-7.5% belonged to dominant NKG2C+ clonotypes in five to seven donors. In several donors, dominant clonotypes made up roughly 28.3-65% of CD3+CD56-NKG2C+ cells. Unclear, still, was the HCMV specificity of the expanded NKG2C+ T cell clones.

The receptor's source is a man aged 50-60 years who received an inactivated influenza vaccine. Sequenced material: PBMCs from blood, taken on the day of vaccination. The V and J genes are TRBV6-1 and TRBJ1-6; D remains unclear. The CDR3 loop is CASSTRAPINSPLHF. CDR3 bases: TGTGCCAGCAGTACCCGGGCCCCCATCAATTCACCCCTCCACTTT.